One sample yielded the 4 T cell receptor beta chains listed below, sequenced in a study of blood T cell repertoires in COVID-19 (dated by TCRdb to 2020 to 2021). Libraries came from the immunoSEQ multiplex PCR assay. In TCRdb, the immuneACCESS table is reduced to in-frame sequences with V and J assigned. These tables do not hold every clone; where another copy was compared, an unresolved V gene accounts for under half, and the others remain unexplained. The table for this sample lists around 54,000 clones; approximately 78% of them were counted only once. Together, the top ten hold roughly 6.1% of the sample. Input material: PBMCs or T cells enriched from blood (not recorded which). The receptors were sampled from a woman aged 45-65 years with acute COVID-19.

The chain carries TRBV3-1 (or the pseudogene TRBV3-2) and TRBJ1-4, with D unresolved. The CDR3 runs to 15 residues. The V and J ends lost 2 bases and 8 bases respectively, with 15 bases between them. Per germline, CDR1 LGHDT and CDR2 YNNKEL (reference sequence). The CDR3 protein is CASSQSTRVGEKLFF. The CDR3 DNA reads as TGTGCCAGCAGCCAAAGTACGAGGGTAGGGGAAAAACTGTTTTTT.

The J gene is TRBJ2-3, the V gene TRBV12-5; unclear D gene. The CDR3 contains 15 residues. Looked up from germline, CDR1 is LGHNT and CDR2 is FRNRAP. V was trimmed by 2 bases and J by 6 bases, leaving 15 bases between them. This CDR3 is CASGLPLVRRDTQYF. CDR3 coding DNA: TGTGCTAGTGGTTTGCCCCTAGTCCGGCGGGATACGCAGTATTTT.

The chain joins TRBV9 to TRBJ2-1; tentatively, D is TRBD1 (6 bases). The ends were cut back, 3 bases at V and 0 bases at J, with 10 bases in the middle. Looked up from germline, CDR1 is SGDLS and CDR2 is YYNGEE. This CDR3 spans 15 amino acids. The CDR3 nucleotides are TGTGCCAGCAGCGAGCAGGGGAGCTCCTACAATGAGCAGTTCTTC. The encoded protein is CASSEQGSSYNEQFF.

The J gene is TRBJ1-2, the V gene TRBV5-1; D may be TRBD1 (5 bases). There are 16 residues in the CDR3. V gave up 0 bases and J gave up 3 bases, with 15 bases separating them. Germline V gives CDR1 SGHRS, CDR2 YFSETQ. This CDR3 reads CASSLAGQLPDYGYTF. CDR3 DNA: TGCGCCAGCAGCTTGGCAGGGCAATTACCGGACTATGGCTACACCTTC.